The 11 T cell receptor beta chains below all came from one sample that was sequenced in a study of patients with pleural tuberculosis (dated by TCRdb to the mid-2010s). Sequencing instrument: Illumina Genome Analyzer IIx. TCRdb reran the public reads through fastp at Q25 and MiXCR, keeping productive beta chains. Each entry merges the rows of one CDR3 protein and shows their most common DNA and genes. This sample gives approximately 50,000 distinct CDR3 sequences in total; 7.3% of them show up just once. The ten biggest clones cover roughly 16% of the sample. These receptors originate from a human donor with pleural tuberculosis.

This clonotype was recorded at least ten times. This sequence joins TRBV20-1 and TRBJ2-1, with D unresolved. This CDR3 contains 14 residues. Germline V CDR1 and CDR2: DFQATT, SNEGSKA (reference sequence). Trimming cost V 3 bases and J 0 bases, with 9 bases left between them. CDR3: CSARRYSSYNEQFF. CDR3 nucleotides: TGCAGTGCTAGGCGGTACAGCTCCTACAATGAGCAGTTCTTC.

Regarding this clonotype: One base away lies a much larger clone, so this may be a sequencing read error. The CDR3 bases are TGTGCCAGTAGTATTCCGCACCCCAACTATGGCTACACCTTC. The encoded protein is CASSIPHPNYGYTF. The chain recombines TRBV19 with TRBJ1-2; D is unresolved. The CDR3 has 14 amino acids. The V gene's germline CDR1 is LNHDA and CDR2 SQIVND (reference sequence). V lost 3 bases, J lost 2 bases, and 10 bases lay in between.

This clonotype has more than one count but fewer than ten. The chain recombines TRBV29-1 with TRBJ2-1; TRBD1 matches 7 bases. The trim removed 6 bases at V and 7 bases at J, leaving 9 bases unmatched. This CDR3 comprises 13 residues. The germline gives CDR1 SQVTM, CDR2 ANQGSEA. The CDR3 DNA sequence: TGCAGCGTCCAGACAGGGCTTGGGAATGAGCAGTTCTTC. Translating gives CSVQTGLGNEQFF.

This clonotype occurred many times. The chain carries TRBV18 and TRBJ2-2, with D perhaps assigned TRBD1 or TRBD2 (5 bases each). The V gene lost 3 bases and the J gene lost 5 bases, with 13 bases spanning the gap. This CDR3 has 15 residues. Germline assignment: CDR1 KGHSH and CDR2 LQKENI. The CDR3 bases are TGTGCCAGCTCACCTCAGAGGGGAAGAACCGGGGAGCTGTTTTTT. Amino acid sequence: CASSPQRGRTGELFF.

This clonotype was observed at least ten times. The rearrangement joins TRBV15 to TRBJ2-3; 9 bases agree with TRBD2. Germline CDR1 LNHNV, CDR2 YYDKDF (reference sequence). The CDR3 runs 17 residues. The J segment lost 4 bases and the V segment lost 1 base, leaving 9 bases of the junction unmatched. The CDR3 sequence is CATSRVIAGGPSDTQYF. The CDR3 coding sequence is TGTGCCACCAGCAGAGTAATTGCGGGAGGGCCCTCAGATACGCAGTATTTT.

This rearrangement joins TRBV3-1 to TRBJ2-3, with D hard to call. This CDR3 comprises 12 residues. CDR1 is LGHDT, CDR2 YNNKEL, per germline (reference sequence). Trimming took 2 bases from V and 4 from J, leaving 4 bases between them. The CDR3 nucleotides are TGTGCCAGCAGCCAACAATCAGATACGCAGTATTTT. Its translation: CASSQQSDTQYF.

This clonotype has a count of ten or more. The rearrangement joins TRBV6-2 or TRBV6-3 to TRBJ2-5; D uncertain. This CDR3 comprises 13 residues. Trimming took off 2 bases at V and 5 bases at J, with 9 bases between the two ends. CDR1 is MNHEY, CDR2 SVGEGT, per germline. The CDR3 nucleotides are TGTGCCAGCAGTTACGCCAAGTCCGAGACCCAGTACTTC. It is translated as CASSYAKSETQYF.

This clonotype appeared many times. CDR3 region: CASSGLSTDTQYF. CDR3 sequence (DNA): TGTGCCAGCAGCGGGCTTAGCACAGATACGCAGTATTTT. V usage is TRBV2 and J usage is TRBJ2-3; D not certain. This CDR3 contains 13 residues. The germline V and J ends were trimmed by 6 bases and 0 bases, with 7 bases remaining between them. The germline gives CDR1 SNHLY, CDR2 FYNNEI.

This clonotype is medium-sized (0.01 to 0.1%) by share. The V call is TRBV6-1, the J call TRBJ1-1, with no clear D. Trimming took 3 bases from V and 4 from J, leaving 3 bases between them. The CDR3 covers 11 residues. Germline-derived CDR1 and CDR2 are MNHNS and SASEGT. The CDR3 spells CASSESTEAFF. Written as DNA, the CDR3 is TGTGCCAGCAGTGAGAGCACTGAAGCTTTCTTT.

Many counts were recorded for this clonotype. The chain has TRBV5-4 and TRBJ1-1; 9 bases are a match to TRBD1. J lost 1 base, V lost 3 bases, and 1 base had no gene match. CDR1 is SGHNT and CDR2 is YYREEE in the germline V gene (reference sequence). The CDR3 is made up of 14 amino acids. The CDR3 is CASSWDRANTEAFF. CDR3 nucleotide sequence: TGTGCCAGCAGCTGGGACAGGGCGAACACTGAAGCTTTCTTT.

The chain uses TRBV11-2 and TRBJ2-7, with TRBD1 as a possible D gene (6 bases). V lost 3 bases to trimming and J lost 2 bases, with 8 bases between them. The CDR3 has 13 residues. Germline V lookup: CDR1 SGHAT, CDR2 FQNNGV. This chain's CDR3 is CASSFQGTYEQYV. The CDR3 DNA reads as TGTGCCAGCAGCTTTCAGGGGACCTACGAGCAGTACGTC.